This T cell receptor (beta chain) was profiled in a study of blood T cell repertoires in COVID-19. In the study overall: The United States, Italy and Spain were the sources of the acute and convalescent COVID-19 samples. PBMCs, B-cell-depleted T cells, or T cells were the source of the cDNA or gDNA that made up the material.

Authors' analysis steps: From reference gene primer amplification, estimates of nucleated cell counts were derived. Sequenced by immunoSEQ multiplex PCR; TCRdb stores in-frame clones only, minus some. V and J calls and clone size are as listed in that table; D and trimming were resolved from the DNA. The profile shows some 160,000 clones, roughly nine tenths of them singletons. Sequenced input: peripheral blood. The TCR originated in a woman in her sixties or seventies with acute or convalescent COVID-19.

CDR3 DNA: TGTGCCAGCAGCAGAGACTACAGGGAGGCTTTCTTT. As protein: CASSRDYREAFF. The genes are TRBV7-9 and TRBJ1-1; a weak D match, TRBD1 (6 bases). V lost 5 bases, J lost 11 bases, and 15 bases lay in between. The CDR3 extends over 12 amino acids. CDR1 is SEHNR and CDR2 is FQNEAQ in the germline V gene (reference sequence).